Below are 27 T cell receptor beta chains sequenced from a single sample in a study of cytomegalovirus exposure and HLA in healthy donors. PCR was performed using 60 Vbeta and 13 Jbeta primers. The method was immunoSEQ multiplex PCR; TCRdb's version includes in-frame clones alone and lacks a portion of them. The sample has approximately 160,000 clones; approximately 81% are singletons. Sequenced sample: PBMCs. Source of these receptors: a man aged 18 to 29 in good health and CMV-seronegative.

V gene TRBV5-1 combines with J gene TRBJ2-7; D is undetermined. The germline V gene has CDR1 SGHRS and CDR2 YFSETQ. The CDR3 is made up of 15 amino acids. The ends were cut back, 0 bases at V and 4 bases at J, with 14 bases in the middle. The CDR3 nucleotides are TGCGCCAGCAGCTTGGGGTCGCAGGTCGGATACGAGCAGTACTTC. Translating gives CASSLGSQVGYEQYF.

CDR3 sequence reads: CAWSVPSAGYEQYF. The CDR3 DNA sequence: TGTGCCTGGAGTGTACCCAGCGCGGGCTACGAGCAGTACTTC. The J gene is TRBJ2-7, the V gene TRBV30; tentative D call: TRBD2 (5 bases). The V end was cut by 0 bases, the J end by 3 bases, with 12 bases between. The CDR3 contains 14 residues. CDR1 is GTSNPN, CDR2 SVGIG, per germline (reference sequence).

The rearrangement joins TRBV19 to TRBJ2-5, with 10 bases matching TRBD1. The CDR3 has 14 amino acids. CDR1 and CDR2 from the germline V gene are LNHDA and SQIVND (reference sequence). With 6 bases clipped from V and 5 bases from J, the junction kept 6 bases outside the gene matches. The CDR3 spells CASRPTGGDETQYF. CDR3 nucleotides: TGTGCCAGTAGACCGACAGGGGGCGACGAGACCCAGTACTTC.

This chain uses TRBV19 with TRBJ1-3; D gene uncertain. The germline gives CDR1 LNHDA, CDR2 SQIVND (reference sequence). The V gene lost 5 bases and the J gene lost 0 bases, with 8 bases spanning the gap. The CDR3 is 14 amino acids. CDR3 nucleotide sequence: TGTGCCAGTAGTCGCCTAAACTCTGGAAACACCATATATTTT. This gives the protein CASSRLNSGNTIYF.

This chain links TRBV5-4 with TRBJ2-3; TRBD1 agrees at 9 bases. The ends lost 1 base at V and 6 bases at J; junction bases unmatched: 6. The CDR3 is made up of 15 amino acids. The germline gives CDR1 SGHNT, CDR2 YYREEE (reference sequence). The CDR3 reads CASSLWGTGRDTQYF. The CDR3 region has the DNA TGTGCCAGCAGCTTGTGGGGGACAGGGAGGGATACGCAGTATTTT.

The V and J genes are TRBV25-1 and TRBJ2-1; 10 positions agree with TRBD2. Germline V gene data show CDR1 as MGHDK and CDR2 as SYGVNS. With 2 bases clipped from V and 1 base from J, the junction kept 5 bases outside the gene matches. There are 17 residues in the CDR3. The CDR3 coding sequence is TGTGCCAGCAGTGAACCCCAGCGGGAGGGTTCCTACAATGAGCAGTTCTTC. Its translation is CASSEPQREGSYNEQFF.

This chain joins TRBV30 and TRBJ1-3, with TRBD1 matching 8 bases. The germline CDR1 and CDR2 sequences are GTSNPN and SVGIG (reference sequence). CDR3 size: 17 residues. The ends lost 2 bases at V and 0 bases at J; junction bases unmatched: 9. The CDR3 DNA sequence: TGTGCCTGGAGTTCAGGGGACAGGTTATACTCTGGAAACACCATATATTTT. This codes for CAWSSGDRLYSGNTIYF.

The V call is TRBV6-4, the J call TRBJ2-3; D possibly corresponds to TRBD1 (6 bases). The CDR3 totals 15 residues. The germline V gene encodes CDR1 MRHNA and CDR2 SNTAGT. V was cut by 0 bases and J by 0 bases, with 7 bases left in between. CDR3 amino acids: CASSDSTGSTDTQYF. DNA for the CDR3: TGTGCCAGCAGTGACTCTACAGGGAGCACAGATACGCAGTATTTT.

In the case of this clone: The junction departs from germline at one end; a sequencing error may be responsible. DNA for the CDR3: TGTTCCAGCAGCCCTACTAGCGGCTCCTACGAGCAGTACTTC. This sequence encodes CSSSPTSGSYEQYF. The V and J genes are TRBV7-9 and TRBJ2-7; TRBD2 aligns across 8 bases. This CDR3 has 14 residues. Germline CDR1 SEHNR, CDR2 FQNEAQ (reference sequence).

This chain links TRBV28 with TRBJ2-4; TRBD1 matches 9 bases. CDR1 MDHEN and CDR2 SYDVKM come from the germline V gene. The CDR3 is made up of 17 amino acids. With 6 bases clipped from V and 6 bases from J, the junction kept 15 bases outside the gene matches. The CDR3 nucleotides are TGTGCCAGCAGGCAACCGGGACAGGGAGATCGGAGAAACATTCAGTACTTC. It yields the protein CASRQPGQGDRRNIQYF.

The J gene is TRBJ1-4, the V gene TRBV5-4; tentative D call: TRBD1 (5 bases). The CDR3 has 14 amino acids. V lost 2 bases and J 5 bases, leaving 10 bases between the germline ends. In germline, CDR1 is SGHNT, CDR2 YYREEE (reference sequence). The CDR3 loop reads CASSLQEGNEKLFF. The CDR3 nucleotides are TGTGCCAGCAGCTTACAGGAAGGAAATGAAAAACTGTTTTTT.

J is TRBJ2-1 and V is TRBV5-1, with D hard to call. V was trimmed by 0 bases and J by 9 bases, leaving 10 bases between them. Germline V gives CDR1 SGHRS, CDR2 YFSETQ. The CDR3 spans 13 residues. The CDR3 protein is CASSLDEPTEQFF. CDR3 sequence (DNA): TGCGCCAGCAGCTTGGATGAGCCCACTGAGCAGTTCTTC.

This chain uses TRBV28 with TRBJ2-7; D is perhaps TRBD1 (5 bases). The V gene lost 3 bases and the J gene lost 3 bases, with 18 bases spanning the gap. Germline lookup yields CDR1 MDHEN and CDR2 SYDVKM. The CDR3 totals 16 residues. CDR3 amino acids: CASSFQTGPSLYEQYF. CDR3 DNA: TGTGCCAGCAGTTTTCAAACAGGACCCAGCCTCTACGAGCAGTACTTC.

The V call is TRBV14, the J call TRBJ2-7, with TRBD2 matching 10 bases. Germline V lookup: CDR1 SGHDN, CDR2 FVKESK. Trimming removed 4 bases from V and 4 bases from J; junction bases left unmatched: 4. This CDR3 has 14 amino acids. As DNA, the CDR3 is TGTGCCAGCAGCCTCTCTAGCGGGAGTTACGAGCAGTACTTC. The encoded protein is CASSLSSGSYEQYF. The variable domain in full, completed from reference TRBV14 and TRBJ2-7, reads EAGVTQFPSHSVIEKGQTVTLRCDPISGHDNLYWYRRVMGKEIKFLLHFVKESKQDESGMPNNRFLAERTGGTYSTLKVQPAELEDSGVYFCASSLSSGSYEQYFGPGTRLTVT.

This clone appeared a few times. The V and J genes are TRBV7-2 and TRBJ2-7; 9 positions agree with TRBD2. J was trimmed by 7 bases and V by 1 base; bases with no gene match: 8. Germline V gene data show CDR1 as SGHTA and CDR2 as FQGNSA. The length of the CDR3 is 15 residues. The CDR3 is CASSLDGSGSREQYF. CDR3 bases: TGTGCCAGCAGCTTAGATGGTAGCGGGAGTAGAGAGCAGTACTTC. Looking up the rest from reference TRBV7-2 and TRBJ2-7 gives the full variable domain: GAGVSQSPSNKVTEKGKDVELRCDPISGHTALYWYRQSLGQGLEFLIYFQGNSAPDKSGLPSDRFSAERTGGSVSTLTIQRTQQEDSAVYLCASSLDGSGSREQYFGPGTRLTVT.

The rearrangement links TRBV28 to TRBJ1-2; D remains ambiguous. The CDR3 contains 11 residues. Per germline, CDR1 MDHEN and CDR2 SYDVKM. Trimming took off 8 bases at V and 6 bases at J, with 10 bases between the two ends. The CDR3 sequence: CASQGRDGYTF. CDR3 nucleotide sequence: TGTGCCAGCCAAGGTCGGGATGGCTACACCTTC.

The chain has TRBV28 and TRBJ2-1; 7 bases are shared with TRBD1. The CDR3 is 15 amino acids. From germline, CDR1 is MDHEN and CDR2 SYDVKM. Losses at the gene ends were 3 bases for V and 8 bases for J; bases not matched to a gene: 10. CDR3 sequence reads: CASSFPARTGDEQFF. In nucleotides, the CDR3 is TGTGCCAGCAGTTTTCCCGCCAGAACAGGGGATGAGCAGTTCTTC.

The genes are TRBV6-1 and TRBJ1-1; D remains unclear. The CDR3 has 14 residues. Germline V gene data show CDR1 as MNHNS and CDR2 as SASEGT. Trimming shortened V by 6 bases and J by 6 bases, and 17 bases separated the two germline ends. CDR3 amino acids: CASRDLRWGAEAFF. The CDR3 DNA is TGTGCCAGCAGGGATTTGAGGTGGGGAGCTGAAGCTTTCTTT.

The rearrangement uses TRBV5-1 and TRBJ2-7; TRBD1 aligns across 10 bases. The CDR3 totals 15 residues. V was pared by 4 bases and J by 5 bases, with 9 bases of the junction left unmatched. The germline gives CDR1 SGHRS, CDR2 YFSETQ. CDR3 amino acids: CASSPGQGSDHEQYF. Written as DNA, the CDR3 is TGCGCCAGCAGCCCGGGACAGGGGAGCGACCACGAGCAGTACTTC.

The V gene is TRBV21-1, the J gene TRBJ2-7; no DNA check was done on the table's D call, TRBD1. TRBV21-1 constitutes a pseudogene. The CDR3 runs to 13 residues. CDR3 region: CASSIRRQGEQYF. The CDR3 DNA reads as TGTGCCAGCAGCATCCGGAGACAGGGCGAGCAGTACTTC.

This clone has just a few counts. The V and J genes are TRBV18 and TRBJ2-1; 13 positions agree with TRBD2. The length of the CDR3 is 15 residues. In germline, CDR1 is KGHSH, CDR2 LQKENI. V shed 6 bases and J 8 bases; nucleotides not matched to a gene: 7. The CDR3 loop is CASSPTSGRADEQFF. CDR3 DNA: TGTGCCAGCTCCCCTACTAGCGGGAGGGCTGATGAGCAGTTCTTC.

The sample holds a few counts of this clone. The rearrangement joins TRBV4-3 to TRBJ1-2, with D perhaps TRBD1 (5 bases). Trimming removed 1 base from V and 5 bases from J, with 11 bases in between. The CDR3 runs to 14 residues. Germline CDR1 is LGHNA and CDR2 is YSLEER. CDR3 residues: CASSQGVGGYGYTF. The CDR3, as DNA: TGCGCCAGCAGCCAAGGGGTGGGGGGTTATGGCTACACCTTC.

The CDR3 loop is CASSLVATNTGELFF. In nucleotides, the CDR3 is TGTGCCAGCAGCTTAGTAGCCACGAACACCGGGGAGCTGTTTTTT. The gene calls are TRBV11-2 and TRBJ2-2; D is uncertain. Germline V gene data show CDR1 as SGHAT and CDR2 as FQNNGV. The CDR3 is 15 residues long. Trimming left V 1 base short and J 0 bases short, with 6 bases between.

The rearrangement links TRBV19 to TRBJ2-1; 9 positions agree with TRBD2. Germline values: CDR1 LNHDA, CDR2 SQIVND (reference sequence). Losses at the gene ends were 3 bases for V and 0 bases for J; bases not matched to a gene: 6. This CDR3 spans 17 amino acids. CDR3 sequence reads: CASSIGLARSSYNEQFF. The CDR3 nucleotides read TGTGCCAGTAGTATCGGACTAGCGCGCAGCTCCTACAATGAGCAGTTCTTC.

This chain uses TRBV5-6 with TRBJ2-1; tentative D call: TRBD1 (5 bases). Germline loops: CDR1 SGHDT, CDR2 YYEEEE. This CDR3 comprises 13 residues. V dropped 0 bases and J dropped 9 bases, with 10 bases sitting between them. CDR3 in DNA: TGTGCCAGCAGCTTGGTGGCAGGGCGTGAGCAGTTCTTC. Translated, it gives CASSLVAGREQFF.

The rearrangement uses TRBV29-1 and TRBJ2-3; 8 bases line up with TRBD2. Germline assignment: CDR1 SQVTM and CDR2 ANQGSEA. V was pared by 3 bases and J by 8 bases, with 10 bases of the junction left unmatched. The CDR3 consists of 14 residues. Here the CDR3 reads CSVERGTSSGTQYF. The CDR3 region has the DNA TGCAGCGTTGAGAGGGGGACTAGTAGCGGTACGCAGTATTTT.

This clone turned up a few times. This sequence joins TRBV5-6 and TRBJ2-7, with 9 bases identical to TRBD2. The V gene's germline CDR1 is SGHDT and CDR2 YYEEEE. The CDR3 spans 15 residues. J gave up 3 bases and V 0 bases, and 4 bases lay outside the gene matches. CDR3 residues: CASSLGLAVRYEQYF. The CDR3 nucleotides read TGTGCCAGCAGCTTGGGACTAGCGGTTCGCTACGAGCAGTACTTC.